This T cell receptor beta chain emerged from a study of CD8+CD57+ T cells in acquired aplastic anemia (dated by TCRdb to 2016 to 2019). About the study as a whole: On average, sorted CD4+ and CD8+ cells yielded around 3.5 ug of extracted DNA, with a range of 0.2 to 27.4 ug. Mean read counts for healthy donor samples were approximately 10 million for CD4+ cells and 11 million to 14 million for CD8+ cells. Points the paper makes about the study in general: No significant difference in CD8+ Simpson's diversity was found between patients and healthy controls (P=0.060). Although some 28 CD8+ CDR3 sequences were shared by patients and controls, these sequences appeared highly expressed in patients and within the immunodominant clones of patients.

The study deep-sequenced TCR repertoires of sorted CD4+ and CD8+ blood T cells from severe aplastic anemia patients and healthy subjects. Ficoll-Paque density gradient centrifugation was used to isolate peripheral blood mononuclear cells. Before DNA extraction, CD4+ and CD8+ T cells were sorted by FACS or by magnetic beads. Genomic DNA served as template for TCR beta VDJ combination and CDR3 sequence profiling. TCR repertoire sequencing was run on an Illumina HiSeq 2000. For the original study's pipeline: Repertoires were assessed using TRBV/TRBJ rearrangement plots, CDR3 size and DJ length profiles, and Simpson's diversity index. The most abundant DNA sequence in the deep sequencing data was taken as the immunodominant clone. CDR3 amino acid sequences were screened for sharing across subjects and compared with published repertoires and the VDJdb database. The public reads were reanalyzed by TCRdb: fastp trimming at Q25, MiXCR alignment, in-frame beta chains only. Records with the same CDR3 protein are collapsed into one entry carrying the most frequent genes and DNA. Clone size and V and J calls follow TCRdb, not the original study. This sample has about 210,000 distinct CDR3 sequences in its table, and 61% of those were observed once. The ten largest clones take up 25% to 35% of the sample.

On this clonotype itself: The target of this receptor is not known. The input lacks base qualities; no much larger clone sits a single base away.

The germline V gene gives CDR1 as WSHSY and CDR2 as SAAADI. Counted from cysteine to phenylalanine, this CDR3 has 13 amino acids. The sequence is cut down to CDR3 DNA, 39 bases in frame from base 1. V loses 10 bases of germline sequence and J loses 4 bases, and the interval between the two ends is 16 bases. The receptor was isolated from a human donor in good health. The sample taken for sequencing was sorted CD4+, CD8+, or CD8+CD57+ T cells (not recorded which) from PBMCs. This chain joins TRBV10-2 to TRBJ1-1, with the D gene not confidently named. The CDR3 corresponds to CATERDVSTEAFF. The DNA sequence is TGCGCCACCGAAAGAGATGTGAGCACTGAAGCTTTCTTT.